Presented here are 22 T cell receptor beta chains from one specimen sequenced in a study of cytomegalovirus exposure and HLA in healthy donors. The study ran its PCR with 60 Vbeta and 13 Jbeta primers. Assay: immunoSEQ multiplex PCR; the TCRdb copy retains only in-frame clones and omits some. The sample consists of some 65,000 clones, 65% to 70% of them appearing once. Sequenced sample: PBMCs. The receptors here all came from a woman in her thirties in good health and CMV-seronegative.

V is TRBV10-2 and J is TRBJ1-1, with D possibly being TRBD1 (6 bases). Germline V gives CDR1 WSHSY, CDR2 SAAADI. V lost 2 bases, J lost 1 base, and 11 bases lay in between. CDR3 length: 15 amino acids. CDR3 nucleotides: TGCGCCAGCAGTGAGCGGACAGCCCAGAACACTGAAGCTTTCTTT. Translating it yields CASSERTAQNTEAFF.

This clone was observed a single time. At one boundary the junction diverges from the germline segment, which might be a read error. The genes are TRBV7-6 and TRBJ2-2, with D possibly TRBD1 on 5 matching bases. The germline V gene has CDR1 SGHVS and CDR2 FNYEAQ. This CDR3 has 15 residues. This CDR3 is CDSSSRDLGTGELFF. The CDR3 DNA reads TGTGACAGCAGCTCCAGGGATTTAGGCACCGGGGAGCTGTTTTTT.

The rearrangement uses TRBV6-4 and TRBJ2-6, with 9 bases lining up with TRBD1. Germline V gene lookup returns CDR1 MRHNA and CDR2 SNTAGT. The CDR3 is 15 amino acids. V was clipped by 5 bases and J by 4 bases; unmatched bases: 3. The CDR3 spells CASSTGGSGANVLTF. The DNA for the CDR3 is TGTGCCAGCAGTACAGGGGGCTCCGGGGCCAACGTCCTGACTTTC.

The chain employs TRBV11-2 and TRBJ2-1, with D perhaps TRBD1 (5 bases). V was clipped by 5 bases and J by 2 bases, with 7 bases between them. This CDR3 contains 13 residues. Germline CDR1 and CDR2: SGHAT and FQNNGV. The DNA for the CDR3 is TGTGCCAGCAGCCGACAGCCCTACAATGAGCAGTTCTTC. Translation: CASSRQPYNEQFF.

This chain uses TRBV5-6 with TRBJ2-3; no clear D. The CDR3 contains 14 residues. CDR1 and CDR2 (germline): SGHDT, YYEEEE. The V and J ends lost 1 base and 3 bases respectively, with 9 bases between them. CDR3 loop: CASSLRSRTDTQYF. As DNA, the CDR3 is TGTGCCAGCAGCTTGCGGTCACGAACAGATACGCAGTATTTT.

The V gene is TRBV4-3, the J gene TRBJ1-5; TRBD1 is a possible D gene (6 bases). This CDR3 is 15 amino acids long. The V end lost 1 base, the J end lost 8 bases, and 15 bases lay between the germline ends. The germline V gene encodes CDR1 LGHNA and CDR2 YSLEER. In DNA form, the CDR3 reads TGCGCCAGCAGCCAAGTGGGGGCGCCCCCAGAGCCCCAGCATTTT. This encodes CASSQVGAPPEPQHF.

The chain recombines TRBV7-9 with TRBJ1-4; TRBD1 might be the D (5 bases). From germline, CDR1 is SEHNR and CDR2 FQNEAQ (reference sequence). This CDR3 has 15 amino acids. V was pared by 5 bases and J by 7 bases, with 17 bases between. The CDR3: CASSTTRDRGEKLFF. The CDR3 DNA reads as TGTGCCAGCAGCACCACCAGGGATAGGGGTGAAAAACTGTTTTTT.

V and J are TRBV5-4 and TRBJ1-1; weak D call: TRBD1 (6 bases). V was clipped by 0 bases and J by 4 bases, with 13 bases between them. CDR1 is SGHNT, CDR2 YYREEE, per germline (reference sequence). The length of the CDR3 is 15 residues. The CDR3 loop is CASSLEGVRGTEAFF. In nucleotides, the CDR3 is TGTGCCAGCAGCTTGGAAGGAGTCAGGGGCACTGAAGCTTTCTTT. The full variable domain, its missing parts supplied by reference TRBV5-4 and TRBJ1-1, is ETGVTQSPTHLIKTRGQQVTLRCSSQSGHNTVSWYQQALGQGPQFIFQYYREEENGRGNFPPRFSGLQFPNYSSELNVNALELDDSALYLCASSLEGVRGTEAFFGQGTRLTVV.

This chain joins TRBV7-9 and TRBJ2-3; tentative D call: TRBD1 (6 bases). The germline CDR1 and CDR2 sequences are SEHNR and FQNEAQ (reference sequence). Trimming took off 5 bases at V and 0 bases at J, with 12 bases between the two ends. The CDR3 runs to 15 residues. DNA of the CDR3: TGTGCCAGCAGCCGCGGGCAGGGGAGCACAGATACGCAGTATTTT. Its translation is CASSRGQGSTDTQYF.

The V gene is TRBV27, the J gene TRBJ1-5, with D tentatively TRBD1 (6 bases). The CDR3 has 13 residues. Germline lookup yields CDR1 MNHEY and CDR2 SMNVEV (reference sequence). V shed 2 bases and J shed 4 bases, with 6 bases lying between them. CDR3: CASSLQGNQPQHF. The DNA of the CDR3 is TGTGCCAGCAGTTTACAGGGGAATCAGCCCCAGCATTTT.

The chain is built from TRBV5-1 and TRBJ1-2; 12 nucleotides align to TRBD1. The CDR3 is 16 residues long. V shed 5 bases, J shed 6 bases, and the junction held 11 bases outside the gene matches. The germline CDR1 and CDR2 sequences are SGHRS and YFSETQ. The DNA of the CDR3 is TGCGCCAGCAGACCTCCCCCGGGACAGGGGGCCGATGGCTACACCTTC. Residues: CASRPPPGQGADGYTF.

This sequence joins TRBV5-1 and TRBJ1-4; 8 bases align to TRBD1. The germline CDR1 and CDR2 sequences are SGHRS and YFSETQ. Trimming at V came to 3 bases and at J to 4 bases, leaving 11 bases not matched to a gene. The CDR3 sequence is 17 residues long. CDR3 region: CASSSGQGGGFNEKLFF. The DNA for the CDR3 is TGCGCCAGCAGCTCAGGACAGGGAGGGGGATTTAATGAAAAACTGTTTTTT. The whole variable domain, remainder taken from reference TRBV5-1 and TRBJ1-4, is KAGVTQTPRYLIKTRGQQVTLSCSPISGHRSVSWYQQTPGQGLQFLFEYFSETQRNKGNFPGRFSGRQFSNSRSEMNVSTLELGDSALYLCASSSGQGGGFNEKLFFGSGTQLSVL.

This sequence joins TRBV29-1 and TRBJ2-1, with 11 positions matching TRBD2. Germline V gene sequence: CDR1 SQVTM, CDR2 ANQGSEA. Losses at the gene ends were 4 bases for V and 2 bases for J; bases not matched to a gene: 7. The CDR3 contains 16 residues. The CDR3 coding sequence is TGCAGCGTTGGAGGGACTAGCGGACCGACCTACAATGAGCAGTTCTTC. This translates into CSVGGTSGPTYNEQFF.

A word on this clone: No conserved phenylalanine or tryptophan is present at the end of the CDR3, so a read error is the likely explanation. The chain uses TRBV28 and TRBJ1-1; weak D call: TRBD1 (6 bases). Germline CDR1 and CDR2: MDHEN and SYDVKM. CDR3 length: 15 residues. In nucleotides, the CDR3 is TGTGCCAGCAGTTTAAGGACAGAGATGAACACTGATGCTTTCTGT. Amino acids: CASSLRTEMNTDAFC.

The CDR3 is CATSRPTRTGEGQPQHF. CDR3 nucleotides: TGTGCCACCAGCAGACCTACCCGGACAGGGGAGGGTCAGCCCCAGCATTTT. The chain has TRBV15 and TRBJ1-5; 9 nucleotides agree with TRBD1. Germline loops: CDR1 LNHNV, CDR2 YYDKDF (reference sequence). The CDR3 covers 17 residues. V was clipped by 2 bases and J by 6 bases; unmatched bases: 11.

The chain is built from TRBV4-2 and TRBJ2-3; D is uncertain. Germline CDR1 and CDR2: LGHNA and YNFKEQ. Trimming removed 4 bases from V and 2 bases from J, with 4 bases in between. The CDR3 contains 12 residues. CDR3 sequence reads: CASSRHTDTQYF. The CDR3 bases are TGTGCCAGCAGCCGTCACACAGATACGCAGTATTTT.

The chain recombines TRBV2 with TRBJ1-5; 7 bases are a match to TRBD1. CDR3 length: 15 amino acids. Germline CDR1 SNHLY, CDR2 FYNNEI. The trim removed 6 bases at V and 2 bases at J, leaving 7 bases unmatched. The CDR3 nucleotides read TGTGCCAGCAGGAGGGGGCCAACAGGCAATCAGCCCCAGCATTTT. It codes for CASRRGPTGNQPQHF.

This clone was seen only once. The chain combines TRBV5-5 with TRBJ1-1, with no clear D. The CDR3 has 13 amino acids. With 0 bases removed from V and 6 bases from J, the gap between germline ends came to 9 bases. In germline, CDR1 is SGHKS, CDR2 YYEKEE (reference sequence). In DNA, the CDR3 is TGTGCCAGCAGCTTGGCACTGTTGGCTGAAGCTTTCTTT. It translates to CASSLALLAEAFF.

The chain combines TRBV5-1 with TRBJ2-7; D gene uncertain. The CDR3 loop spans 13 amino acids. The germline V and J ends were trimmed by 2 bases and 1 base, with 7 bases remaining between them. Germline V gene data show CDR1 as SGHRS and CDR2 as YFSETQ. In DNA form, the CDR3 reads TGCGCCAGCAGCTTAGCCAGGTCCTACGAGCAGTACTTC. As protein: CASSLARSYEQYF.

V is TRBV9 and J is TRBJ2-3; TRBD2 matches 8 bases. The CDR3 is 17 residues long. With 1 base clipped from V and 2 bases from J, the junction kept 9 bases outside the gene matches. From germline, CDR1 is SGDLS and CDR2 YYNGEE. The CDR3 here is CASSVKKAGGHTDTQYF. The CDR3 DNA is TGTGCCAGCAGCGTAAAAAAGGCGGGGGGCCACACAGATACGCAGTATTTT. The entire variable domain, with the rest obtained from reference TRBV9 and TRBJ2-3, is as follows: DSGVTQTPKHLITATGQRVTLRCSPRSGDLSVYWYQQSLDQGLQFLIQYYNGEERAKGNILERFSAQQFPDLHSELNLSSLELGDSALYFCASSVKKAGGHTDTQYFGPGTRLTVL.

This rearrangement joins TRBV6-1 to TRBJ2-7; TRBD1 aligns across 8 bases. Per the germline V gene, CDR1 is MNHNS and CDR2 is SASEGT. V trimming: 0 bases; J trimming: 1 base; junction bases outside the gene matches: 5. The CDR3 runs 16 residues. Here the CDR3 reads CASSEARQGISYEQYF. In DNA, the CDR3 is TGTGCCAGCAGTGAAGCAAGACAGGGGATATCCTACGAGCAGTACTTC.

This clone was seen only once. CDR3: CASSFSGGRAGNQPQHF. The CDR3 DNA is TGTGCCAGCAGTTTCTCAGGGGGCAGGGCGGGCAATCAGCCCCAGCATTTT. V gene TRBV7-9 combines with J gene TRBJ1-5; 8 bases line up with TRBD1. Germline V gives CDR1 SEHNR, CDR2 FQNEAQ (reference sequence). J lost 2 bases, V lost 6 bases, and 12 bases had no gene match. The CDR3 runs 17 residues.